Presented here are 17 T cell receptor beta chains from one specimen sequenced in a study of blood T cell repertoires in COVID-19. Repertoires were generated with immunoSEQ multiplex PCR, while TCRdb's copy carries only in-frame clones and drops some. The table shows 150,000 to 200,000 clones, with roughly three quarters occurring only once. Sequencing used peripheral blood. These receptors were collected from a man in his 60s with active or convalescent COVID-19.

CDR3 sequence: CATSDPAQGGDTGELFF. DNA of the CDR3: TGTGCCACCAGTGATCCCGCCCAGGGGGGCGACACCGGGGAGCTGTTTTTT. This chain links TRBV24-1 with TRBJ2-2, with a weak D call TRBD1 (7 bases). The CDR3 sequence is 17 residues long. Trimming removed 3 bases at V and 3 bases at J, with 16 bases between. Germline V gene lookup returns CDR1 KGHDR and CDR2 SFDVKD.

The chain uses TRBV11-3 and TRBJ2-5, with TRBD1 matching 10 bases. The CDR3 covers 16 residues. Trimming took 5 bases from V and 5 from J; bases not matched to a gene: 11. Germline V gene lookup returns CDR1 SGHNT and CDR2 YENEEA. Here the CDR3 DNA reads TGTGCCAGCAGCCATCGGACAGGGGGAGTAAGGGAGACCCAGTACTTC. This gives the protein CASSHRTGGVRETQYF.

This clone was observed a few times. The J gene is TRBJ1-1, the V gene TRBV24-1; tentative D call: TRBD1 (5 bases). Germline-derived CDR1 and CDR2 are KGHDR and SFDVKD. Trimming stripped 4 bases from V and 9 bases from J, with 11 bases between. This CDR3 has 12 residues. The CDR3 bases are TGTGCCACCAGTGAGTGGGGCGAGAAAGCTTTCTTT. Encoded protein: CATSEWGEKAFF.

This clone came up a few times. This chain links TRBV18 with TRBJ1-3; tentatively, D is TRBD1 (5 bases). The ends were cut back, 3 bases at V and 0 bases at J, with 6 bases in the middle. The germline CDR1 and CDR2 sequences are KGHSH and LQKENI. The CDR3 loop spans 14 amino acids. The CDR3 protein is CASSPQGSGNTIYF. The CDR3 DNA is TGTGCCAGCTCACCCCAGGGCTCTGGAAACACCATATATTTT.

About this clone: Other DNA sequences in the sample encode the same CDR3. The chain joins TRBV7-3 to TRBJ2-7; 11 bases map to TRBD1. Germline lookup yields CDR1 SGHTA and CDR2 FQGTGA. The CDR3 length is 14 residues. The ends lost 5 bases at V and 2 bases at J; junction bases unmatched: 2. The CDR3 DNA reads as TGTGCCAGCAGCCCGGGACAGGGGGCCTACGAGCAGTACTTC. Amino acids: CASSPGQGAYEQYF.

This chain uses TRBV14 with TRBJ1-3, with 7 nucleotides matching TRBD1. This CDR3 spans 11 amino acids. V dropped 0 bases and J dropped 15; count of bases not matched to a gene: 2. The germline V gene encodes CDR1 SGHDN and CDR2 FVKESK. CDR3 nucleotide sequence: TGTGCCAGCAGCCAAGACGGACAGGAATATTTT. It encodes CASSQDGQEYF.

The chain carries TRBV7-2 and TRBJ2-5; 7 bases fit TRBD1. CDR3 size: 15 residues. Germline trimming cut 3 bases from V and 4 bases from J; bases unmatched to any gene: 8. Germline loops: CDR1 SGHTA, CDR2 FQGNSA. This CDR3 is CASSFDGTALETQYF. In nucleotides, the CDR3 is TGTGCCAGCAGCTTCGATGGGACAGCCCTAGAGACCCAGTACTTC.

This clone has more than one count but fewer than ten. The CDR3 spells CASSPTSGDTGELFF. CDR3 coding DNA: TGTGCCAGCAGCCCGACTAGCGGGGACACCGGGGAGCTGTTTTTT. The chain is built from TRBV2 and TRBJ2-2; 11 bases match TRBD2. Trimming at V came to 6 bases and at J to 3 bases, leaving 3 bases not matched to a gene. The CDR3 sequence is 15 residues long. Germline V lookup: CDR1 SNHLY, CDR2 FYNNEI. Supplemented by reference TRBV2 and TRBJ2-2, the full variable domain reads EPEVTQTPSHQVTQMGQEVILRCVPISNHLYFYWYRQILGQKVEFLVSFYNNEISEKSEIFDDQFSVERPDGSNFTLKIRSTKLEDSAMYFCASSPTSGDTGELFFGEGSRLTVL.

V usage is TRBV18 and J usage is TRBJ1-2, with D uncertain. This CDR3 has 14 amino acids. V lost 6 bases to trimming and J lost 0 bases, with 11 bases between them. Germline V CDR1 and CDR2: KGHSH, LQKENI. DNA for the CDR3: TGTGCCAGCTCGGCGCGGGGTCCTAACTATGGCTACACCTTC. It codes for CASSARGPNYGYTF.

J is TRBJ1-1 and V is TRBV5-1, with 9 nucleotides matching TRBD1. V dropped 6 bases and J dropped 0; count of bases not matched to a gene: 18. From germline, CDR1 is SGHRS and CDR2 YFSETQ. The CDR3 sequence is 19 residues long. The CDR3 DNA follows: TGCGCCAGCAACGGACAGGGGCTTTTCGATCGTCGAATGAACACTGAAGCTTTCTTT. Translating gives CASNGQGLFDRRMNTEAFF.

This clone was detected a few times. The chain recombines TRBV27 with TRBJ1-2; the match to TRBD1 covers 7 bases. The CDR3 is made up of 14 amino acids. Unmatched junction bases numbered 5, after V lost 2 bases and J lost 5 bases. CDR1 and CDR2 from the germline V gene are MNHEY and SMNVEV (reference sequence). The DNA for the CDR3 is TGTGCCAGCAGTTTAAAGGGGGCTAGTTATGGCTACACCTTC. This encodes CASSLKGASYGYTF.

The V gene is TRBV15, the J gene TRBJ2-7; a weak D match, TRBD1 (6 bases). Germline V gives CDR1 LNHNV, CDR2 YYDKDF (reference sequence). CDR3 size: 12 residues. With 1 base removed from V and 12 bases from J, the gap between germline ends came to 13 bases. CDR3 in amino acids: CATSRGGLVPYF. As DNA, the CDR3 is TGTGCCACCAGCAGAGGGGGGCTGGTCCCGTACTTC.

The chain recombines TRBV18 with TRBJ2-6; 14 nucleotides align to TRBD2. The J segment lost 2 bases and the V segment lost 6 bases, leaving 6 bases of the junction unmatched. Germline V gene lookup returns CDR1 KGHSH and CDR2 LQKENI. There are 18 residues in the CDR3. In DNA, the CDR3 is TGTGCCAGCTCCTCCGGGACTAGCGGGAGTACTGGGGCCAACGTCCTGACTTTC. Translation gives CASSSGTSGSTGANVLTF.

This chain links TRBV5-1 with TRBJ1-4, with 9 bases identical to TRBD1. CDR1 SGHRS and CDR2 YFSETQ come from the germline V gene. V lost 0 bases and J lost 10; bases outside the gene matches: 7. This CDR3 comprises 15 residues. The CDR3 nucleotides are TGCGCCAGCAGCTTGGCCGGGACAGGGTGGGGAAAACTGTTTTTT. It yields the protein CASSLAGTGWGKLFF.

V usage is TRBV2 and J usage is TRBJ2-5; 10 positions agree with TRBD1. Germline-derived CDR1 and CDR2 are SNHLY and FYNNEI. CDR3 length equals 15 residues. V trimming: 6 bases; J trimming: 5 bases; junction bases outside the gene matches: 9. This CDR3 reads CASSRKTGGRETQYF. In DNA form, the CDR3 reads TGTGCCAGCAGCCGCAAGACAGGGGGCCGGGAGACCCAGTACTTC.

The genes are TRBV19 and TRBJ2-7; 7 bases line up with TRBD2. This CDR3 has 14 residues. Germline V gene sequence: CDR1 LNHDA, CDR2 SQIVND (reference sequence). Trimming removed 4 bases from V and 5 bases from J; junction bases left unmatched: 8. The CDR3 nucleotides are TGTGCCAGTAGTAGTCGGGGGGATGGAGACGAGCAGTACTTC. The encoded protein is CASSSRGDGDEQYF.

This chain uses TRBV11-3 with TRBJ1-5, with 8 positions matching TRBD1. There are 15 residues in the CDR3. V trimming: 2 bases; J trimming: 9 bases; junction bases outside the gene matches: 9. The germline V gene has CDR1 SGHNT and CDR2 YENEEA. Here the CDR3 DNA reads TGTGCCAGCAGCTTACATGACAGGGGCTTTCGGCCCCAGCATTTT. Amino acid sequence: CASSLHDRGFRPQHF. Full variable domain (outside the CDR3, taken from reference TRBV11-3 and TRBJ1-5): EAGVVQSPRYKIIEKKQPVAFWCNPISGHNTLYWYLQNLGQGPELLIRYENEEAVDDSQLPKDRFSAERLKGVDSTLKIQPAELGDSAVYLCASSLHDRGFRPQHFGDGTRLSIL.